This T cell receptor (beta chain) is drawn from a study of blood T cell repertoires in COVID-19. In the study overall: Samples representing acute and convalescent COVID-19 were sourced from the United States, Italy and Spain.

V lost 6 bases and J lost 5, with 7 bases in between. The CDR3 sequence is 11 residues long. Per the germline V gene, CDR1 is MNHEY and CDR2 is SMNVEV (reference sequence). Per the authors' pipeline: Quantification of nucleated cells was approximated via reference gene primer amplification. Using immunoSEQ multiplex PCR, the repertoire was profiled, and TCRdb retains in-frame clones only, with some absent. D and trimming come from the DNA, and the V and J calls and clone size come from that table. The sample holds around 95,000 clones, roughly 85% seen once. Source material: peripheral blood. This sequence was found in a woman between 70 and 85 years old with acute or convalescent COVID-19. The genes are TRBV27 and TRBJ1-1; a weak D match, TRBD1 (5 bases). The CDR3 loop is CASREGTEAFF. For the CDR3, the DNA is TGTGCCAGCAGGGAGGGGACTGAAGCTTTCTTT.